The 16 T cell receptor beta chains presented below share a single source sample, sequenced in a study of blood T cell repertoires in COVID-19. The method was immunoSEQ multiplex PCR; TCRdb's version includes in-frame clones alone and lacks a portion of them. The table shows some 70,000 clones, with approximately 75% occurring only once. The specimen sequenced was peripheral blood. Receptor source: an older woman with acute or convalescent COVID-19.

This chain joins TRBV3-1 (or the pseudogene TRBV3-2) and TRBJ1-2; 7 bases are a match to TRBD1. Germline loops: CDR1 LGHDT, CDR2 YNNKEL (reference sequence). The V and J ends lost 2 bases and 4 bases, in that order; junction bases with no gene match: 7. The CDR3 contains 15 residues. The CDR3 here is CASSQSDRQVYGYTF. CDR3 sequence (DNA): TGTGCCAGCAGCCAATCGGACAGGCAGGTCTATGGCTACACCTTC.

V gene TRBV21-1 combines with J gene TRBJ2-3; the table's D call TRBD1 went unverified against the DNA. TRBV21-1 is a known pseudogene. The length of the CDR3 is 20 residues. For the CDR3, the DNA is TGTGCCAGCAGCAAAGCGAGGGTTAGAGGAGGACAGGGAGGGACAGATACGCAGTATTTT. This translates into CASSKARVRGGQGGTDTQYF.

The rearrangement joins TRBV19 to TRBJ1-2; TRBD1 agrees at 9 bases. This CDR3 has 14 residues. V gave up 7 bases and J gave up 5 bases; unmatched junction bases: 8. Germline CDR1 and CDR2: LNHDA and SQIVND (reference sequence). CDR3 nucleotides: TGTGCCAGTACCATGGACAGGGGACGGTATGGCTACACCTTC. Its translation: CASTMDRGRYGYTF.

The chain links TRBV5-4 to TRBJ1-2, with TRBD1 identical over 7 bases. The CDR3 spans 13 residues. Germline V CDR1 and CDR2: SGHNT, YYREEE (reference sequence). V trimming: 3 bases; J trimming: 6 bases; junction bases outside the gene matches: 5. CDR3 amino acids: CASSSGQDHGYTF. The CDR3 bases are TGTGCCAGCAGCTCAGGACAGGACCATGGCTACACCTTC.

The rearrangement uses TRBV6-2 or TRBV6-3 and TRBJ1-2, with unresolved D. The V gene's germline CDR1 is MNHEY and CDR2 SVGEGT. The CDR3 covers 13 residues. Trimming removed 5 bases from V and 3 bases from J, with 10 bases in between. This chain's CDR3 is CASSEGGDYGYTF. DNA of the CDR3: TGTGCCAGCAGTGAGGGCGGGGACTATGGCTACACCTTC.

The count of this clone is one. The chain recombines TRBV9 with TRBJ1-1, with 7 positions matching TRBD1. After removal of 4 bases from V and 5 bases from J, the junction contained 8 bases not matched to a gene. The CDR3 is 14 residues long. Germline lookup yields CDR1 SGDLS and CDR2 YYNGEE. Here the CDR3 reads CASSKLDRATEAFF. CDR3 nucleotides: TGTGCCAGCAGCAAGCTAGACAGGGCTACTGAAGCTTTCTTT.

The CDR3, as DNA: TGTGCCAGCAGCGCCGGGATCGCCGGTCTCGAGCAGTACTTC. Protein sequence: CASSAGIAGLEQYF. This chain uses TRBV7-8 with TRBJ2-7, with D possibly matching TRBD2 (5 bases). Trimming cost V 5 bases and J 6 bases, with 17 bases left between them. CDR3 length: 14 residues. Germline values: CDR1 SGHVS, CDR2 FQNEAQ.

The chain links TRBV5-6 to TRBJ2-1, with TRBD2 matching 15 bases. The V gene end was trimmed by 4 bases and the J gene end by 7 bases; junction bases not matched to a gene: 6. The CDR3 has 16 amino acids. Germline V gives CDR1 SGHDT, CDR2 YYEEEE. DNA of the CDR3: TGTGCCAGCAGCGCTCCCGGGACTAGCGGGGGGAATGAGCAGTTCTTC. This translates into CASSAPGTSGGNEQFF.

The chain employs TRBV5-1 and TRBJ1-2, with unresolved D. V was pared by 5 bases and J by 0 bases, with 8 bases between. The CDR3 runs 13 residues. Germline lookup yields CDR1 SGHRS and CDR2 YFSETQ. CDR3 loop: CASRFTPNYGYTF. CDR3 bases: TGCGCCAGCAGATTTACACCTAACTATGGCTACACCTTC.

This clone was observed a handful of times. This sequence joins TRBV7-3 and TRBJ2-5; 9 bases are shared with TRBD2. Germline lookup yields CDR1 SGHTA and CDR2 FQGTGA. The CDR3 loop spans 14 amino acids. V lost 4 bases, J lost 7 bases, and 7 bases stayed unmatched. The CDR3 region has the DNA TGTGCCAGCAGCTCCAGCGGGGGGAGGGCGACCCAGTACTTC. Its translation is CASSSSGGRATQYF.

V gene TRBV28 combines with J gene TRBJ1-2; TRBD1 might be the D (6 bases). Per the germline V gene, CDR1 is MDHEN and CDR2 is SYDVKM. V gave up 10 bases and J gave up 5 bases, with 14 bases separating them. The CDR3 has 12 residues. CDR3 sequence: CATNGGAYGYTF. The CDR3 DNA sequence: TGTGCCACCAATGGGGGGGCTTATGGCTACACCTTC.

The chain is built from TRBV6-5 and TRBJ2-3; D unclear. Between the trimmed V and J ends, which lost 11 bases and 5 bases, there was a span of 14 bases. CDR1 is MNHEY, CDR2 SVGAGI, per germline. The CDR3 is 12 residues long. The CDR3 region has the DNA TGTGCCGCAGCCCAGGTGGGAGATACGCAGTATTTT. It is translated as CAAAQVGDTQYF.

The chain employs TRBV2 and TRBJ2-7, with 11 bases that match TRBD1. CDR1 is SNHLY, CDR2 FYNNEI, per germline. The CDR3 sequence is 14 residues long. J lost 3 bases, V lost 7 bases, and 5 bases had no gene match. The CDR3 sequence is CASTLGTGGYEQYF. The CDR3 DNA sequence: TGTGCCAGCACTCTGGGGACAGGGGGCTACGAGCAGTACTTC.

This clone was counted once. CDR3 sequence: CASSEFSGLATGELFF. CDR3 coding DNA: TGTGCCAGCAGTGAATTTTCCGGACTAGCAACCGGGGAGCTGTTTTTT. The gene calls are TRBV2 and TRBJ2-2; 8 nucleotides align to TRBD2. The CDR3 extends over 16 amino acids. The germline V gene encodes CDR1 SNHLY and CDR2 FYNNEI. V gave up 2 bases and J gave up 5 bases; unmatched junction bases: 7.

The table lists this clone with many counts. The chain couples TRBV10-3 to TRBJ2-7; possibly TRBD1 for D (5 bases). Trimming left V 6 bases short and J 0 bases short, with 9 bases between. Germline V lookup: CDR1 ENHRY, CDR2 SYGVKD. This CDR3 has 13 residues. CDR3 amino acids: CAIRGASSYEQYF. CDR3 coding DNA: TGTGCCATCAGAGGGGCGAGCTCCTACGAGCAGTACTTC.

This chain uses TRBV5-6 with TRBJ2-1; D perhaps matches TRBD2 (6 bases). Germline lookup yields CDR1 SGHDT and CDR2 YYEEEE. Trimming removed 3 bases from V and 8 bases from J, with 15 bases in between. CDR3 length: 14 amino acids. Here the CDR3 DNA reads TGTGCCAGCAGCTGGCGGGGTCGCCCCGATGAGCAGTTCTTC. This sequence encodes CASSWRGRPDEQFF.